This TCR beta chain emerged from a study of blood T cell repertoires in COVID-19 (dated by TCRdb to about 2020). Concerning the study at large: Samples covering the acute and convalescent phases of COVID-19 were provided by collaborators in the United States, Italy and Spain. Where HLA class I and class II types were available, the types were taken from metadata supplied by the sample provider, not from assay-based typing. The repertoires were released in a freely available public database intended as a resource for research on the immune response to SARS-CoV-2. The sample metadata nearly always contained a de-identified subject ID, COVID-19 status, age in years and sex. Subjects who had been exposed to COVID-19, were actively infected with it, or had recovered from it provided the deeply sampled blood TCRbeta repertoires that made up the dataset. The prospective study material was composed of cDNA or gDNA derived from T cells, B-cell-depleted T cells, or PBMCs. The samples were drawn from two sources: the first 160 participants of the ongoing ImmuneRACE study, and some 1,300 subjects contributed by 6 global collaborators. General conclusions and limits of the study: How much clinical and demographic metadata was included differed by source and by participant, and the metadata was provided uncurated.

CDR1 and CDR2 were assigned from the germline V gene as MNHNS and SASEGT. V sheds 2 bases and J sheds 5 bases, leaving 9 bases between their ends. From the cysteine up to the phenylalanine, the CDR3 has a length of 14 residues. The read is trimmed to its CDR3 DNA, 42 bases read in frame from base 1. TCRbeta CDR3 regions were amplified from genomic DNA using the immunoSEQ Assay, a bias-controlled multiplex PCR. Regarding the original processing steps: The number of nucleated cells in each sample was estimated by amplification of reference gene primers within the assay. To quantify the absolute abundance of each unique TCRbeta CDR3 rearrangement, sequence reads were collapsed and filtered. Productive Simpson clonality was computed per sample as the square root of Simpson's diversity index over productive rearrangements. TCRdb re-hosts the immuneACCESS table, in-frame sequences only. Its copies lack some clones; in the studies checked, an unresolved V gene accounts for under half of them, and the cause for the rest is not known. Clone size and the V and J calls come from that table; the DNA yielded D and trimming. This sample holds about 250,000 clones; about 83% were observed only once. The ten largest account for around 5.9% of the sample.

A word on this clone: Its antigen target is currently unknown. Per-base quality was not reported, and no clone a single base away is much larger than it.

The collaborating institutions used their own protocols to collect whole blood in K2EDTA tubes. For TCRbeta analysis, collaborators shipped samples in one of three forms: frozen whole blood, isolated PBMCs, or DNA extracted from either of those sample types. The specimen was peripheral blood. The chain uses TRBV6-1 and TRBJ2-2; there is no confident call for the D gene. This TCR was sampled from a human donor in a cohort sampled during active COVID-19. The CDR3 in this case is CASSERSLTGELFF. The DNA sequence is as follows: TGTGCCAGCAGTGAACGGTCTTTGACCGGGGAGCTGTTTTTT.